This TCR beta chain was recorded in a study of follicular helper T cells after annual influenza vaccination. Study results and limitations: Successive annual vaccinations recalled a recurrent oligoclonal ICOS+CD38+ cTfh response with influenza-specific clonotypes. The much larger non-cTfh compartments may have been undersampled.

Adults received seasonal inactivated influenza vaccine, with sorted blood CD4 subsets sequenced before and after. Donors with HIV/AIDS, active malignancy, immunomodulators or active illness were excluded. On this clone itself: Antigen: not known.

Only in-frame clones appear in the TCRdb table, and some are missing; sequencing was by immunoSEQ multiplex PCR. Of about 11,000 clones in the sample, 80% to 85% were seen once. The receptor's source is an adult who received the influenza vaccine. Specimen: CXCR5- memory CD4+ T cells sorted from blood, collected 6 weeks after influenza vaccination.

The CDR3 here is CASSPSFSPGQGPPGQYF. The CDR3 DNA sequence: TGTGCCAGTAGTCCCTCTTTTTCTCCGGGACAGGGGCCTCCAGGGCAGTACTTC. The chain carries TRBV19 and TRBJ2-7; 10 nucleotides align to TRBD1. This CDR3 comprises 18 residues. Germline V gives CDR1 LNHDA, CDR2 SQIVND (reference sequence). J gave up 9 bases and V 5 bases, and 22 bases lay outside the gene matches.